This T cell receptor (beta chain) was sequenced in a study of OX40 agonist ivuxolimab in advanced cancers. The overall study: Among those enrolled, mean age was about 60 years (range roughly 23 to 90) and 70% to 85% were male.

Concerning this clone: Its specificity is unknown.

Using immunoSEQ multiplex PCR, the repertoire was profiled, and TCRdb retains in-frame clones only, with some absent. The sample contains about 13,000 clones, around 86% of which appear only once. Points from the study as a whole: Average numbers of expanded clones were greater in CD8+ T cells than in CD4+.

This TCR derives from an adult with an advanced solid tumor such as melanoma, head and neck, liver or kidney cancer. Specimen: CD4+ or CD8+ T cells sorted from blood, collected in a trial of the OX40 agonist ivuxolimab.

The DNA of the CDR3 is TGTGCCAGCAGCCCCGAGGCTGGGGCGGACGAGCAGTACTTC. Residues: CASSPEAGADEQYF. This sequence joins TRBV5-6 and TRBJ2-7; possibly TRBD1 for D (5 bases). The CDR3 is 14 residues long. V was cut by 4 bases and J by 5 bases, with 16 bases left in between. The germline CDR1 and CDR2 sequences are SGHDT and YYEEEE.